Listed here are 21 T cell receptor beta chains from one sample, sequenced in a study of T-cell memory formation after mild COVID-19. TCRdb reprocessed the 5' RACE reads via MiXCR and lists one record per CDR3 protein. Here the sample spans some 180,000 distinct CDR3 sequences, over 10% being singletons. The sequenced sample was PBMCs or a T cell subset sorted from them (not recorded which). These receptor sequences come from a man aged 18-30 years who had mild COVID-19 (a few samples of this study predate the infection). Cell type and time point are not known.

The chain couples TRBV5-1 to TRBJ2-1; 8 nucleotides line up with TRBD2. After removal of 2 bases from V and 7 bases from J, the junction contained 5 bases not matched to a gene. The CDR3 consists of 14 residues. Looked up from germline, CDR1 is SGHRS and CDR2 is YFSETQ. The CDR3 here is CASSLQKRENEQFF. The DNA for the CDR3 is TGCGCCAGCAGCTTACAAAAGCGGGAGAATGAGCAGTTCTTC.

This clonotype was observed a handful of times. The chain carries TRBV4-3 and TRBJ1-2; D might be TRBD1 (5 bases). Germline V gives CDR1 LGHNA, CDR2 YSLEER. This CDR3 is built from 14 residues. V was pared by 1 base and J by 7 bases, with 13 bases between. CDR3 DNA: TGCGCCAGCAGCCAAGCGATGGGGGAACGTGGCTACACCTTC. Translation gives CASSQAMGERGYTF.

The rearrangement links TRBV25-1 to TRBJ1-2; D is ambiguous. V lost 6 bases, J lost 3 bases, and 5 bases lay in between. There are 11 residues in the CDR3. Germline CDR1 reads MGHDK; CDR2 reads SYGVNS. Here the CDR3 reads CASRQYYGYTF. CDR3 nucleotide sequence: TGTGCCAGCAGACAGTACTATGGCTACACCTTC.

The chain combines TRBV7-9 with TRBJ2-1, with D perhaps matching TRBD1 or TRBD2 (5 bases each). V was shortened by 5 bases and J by 9 bases, with 11 bases between the two germline ends. CDR1 is SEHNR and CDR2 is FQNEAQ in the germline V gene (reference sequence). The CDR3 spans 12 residues. The CDR3 DNA reads TGTGCCAGCAGCCGAGGGGACCCTGAGCAGTTCTTC. Encoded protein: CASSRGDPEQFF.

This clonotype was recorded once. The chain is built from TRBV3-1 and TRBJ1-1; D gene uncertain. V was trimmed by 4 bases and J by 7 bases, leaving 10 bases between them. Germline CDR1 reads LGHDT; CDR2 reads YNNKEL (reference sequence). The CDR3 is made up of 12 amino acids. CDR3 residues: CASSLTGSEAFF. CDR3 DNA: TGTGCCAGCAGCCTGACCGGGAGTGAAGCTTTCTTT. Based on the CDR3 plus reference TRBV3-1 and TRBJ1-1, the full variable domain is DTAVSQTPKYLVTQMGNDKSIKCEQNLGHDTMYWYKQDSKKFLKIMFSYNNKELIINETVPNRFSPKSPDKAHLNLHINSLELGDSAVYFCASSLTGSEAFFGQGTRLTVV.

This rearrangement joins TRBV27 to TRBJ2-6; D not certain. Germline V gene sequence: CDR1 MNHEY, CDR2 SMNVEV (reference sequence). The ends were cut back, 5 bases at V and 1 base at J, with 6 bases in the middle. This CDR3 contains 14 residues. The CDR3 coding sequence is TGTGCCAGCAGTCATAGGTCTGGGGCCAACGTCCTGACTTTC. This encodes CASSHRSGANVLTF.

This chain connects TRBV5-1 to TRBJ1-3; D ambiguous. Germline V gives CDR1 SGHRS, CDR2 YFSETQ. The V gene lost 0 bases and the J gene lost 0 bases, with 4 bases spanning the gap. CDR3 length: 14 amino acids. CDR3: CASSLEVSGNTIYF. The CDR3 DNA reads as TGCGCCAGCAGCTTGGAGGTCTCTGGAAACACCATATATTTT. Full variable domain (remainder filled in from reference TRBV5-1 and TRBJ1-3): KAGVTQTPRYLIKTRGQQVTLSCSPISGHRSVSWYQQTPGQGLQFLFEYFSETQRNKGNFPGRFSGRQFSNSRSEMNVSTLELGDSALYLCASSLEVSGNTIYFGEGSWLTVV.

This clonotype occurred many times. The rearrangement uses TRBV10-3 and TRBJ2-7; D is ambiguous. CDR3 length: 13 amino acids. With 7 bases removed from V and 2 bases from J, the gap between germline ends came to 12 bases. Germline V gene data show CDR1 as ENHRY and CDR2 as SYGVKD. The CDR3 DNA reads TGTGCCATCAAGGCCCCGGTGGCCTACGAGCAGTACTTC. Its translation is CAIKAPVAYEQYF.

J is TRBJ2-2 and V is TRBV20-1; D is ambiguous. Trimming pared 3 bases from V and 2 bases from J, leaving 7 bases between. Germline values: CDR1 DFQATT, CDR2 SNEGSKA (reference sequence). There are 13 residues in the CDR3. Written as DNA, the CDR3 is TGCAGTGCTAGGTGGGCCAACACCGGGGAGCTGTTTTTT. Translating gives CSARWANTGELFF.

V and J are TRBV4-1 and TRBJ1-4, with D possibly matching TRBD1 (5 bases). From germline, CDR1 is MGHRA and CDR2 YSYEKL. Trimming took off 6 bases at V and 5 bases at J, with 16 bases between the two ends. The CDR3 spans 15 residues. The CDR3 region has the DNA TGCGCCAGCAGTCCCCTCGGGACGGGGAATGAAAAACTGTTTTTT. This encodes CASSPLGTGNEKLFF.

J is TRBJ1-4 and V is TRBV5-1; 11 bases are a match to TRBD1. Unmatched junction bases numbered 6, after V lost 4 bases and J lost 7 bases. The CDR3 is made up of 15 amino acids. Germline-derived CDR1 and CDR2 are SGHRS and YFSETQ. Here the CDR3 DNA reads TGCGCCAGCAGCGGGGGGACAGGGGGATCTGAAAAACTGTTTTTT. Translated, it gives CASSGGTGGSEKLFF.

This clonotype was seen only a few times. CDR3 protein: CASSAGLAEETQYF. CDR3 in DNA: TGTGCCAGCAGCGCGGGACTAGCGGAAGAGACCCAGTACTTC. This sequence joins TRBV7-2 and TRBJ2-5, with 11 bases lining up with TRBD2. Germline V gene data show CDR1 as SGHTA and CDR2 as FQGNSA. The V gene end was trimmed by 5 bases and the J gene end by 3 bases; junction bases not matched to a gene: 2. CDR3 size: 14 residues. The full variable domain, rest sourced from reference TRBV7-2 and TRBJ2-5, is GAGVSQSPSNKVTEKGKDVELRCDPISGHTALYWYRQSLGQGLEFLIYFQGNSAPDKSGLPSDRFSAERTGGSVSTLTIQRTQQEDSAVYLCASSAGLAEETQYFGPGTRLLVL.

V and J are TRBV4-3 and TRBJ1-1; TRBD1 aligns across 9 bases. With V trimmed by 0 bases and J by 10 bases, 6 bases remained unmatched. The CDR3 runs to 14 residues. Germline V gene data show CDR1 as LGHNA and CDR2 as YSLEER. CDR3 amino acids: CASSQDHRGHGAFF. In nucleotides, the CDR3 is TGCGCCAGCAGCCAAGATCACAGGGGGCACGGAGCTTTCTTT.

This clonotype was observed at least ten times. The V and J genes are TRBV9 and TRBJ2-3; 12 nucleotides agree with TRBD2. Trimming removed 2 bases from V and 6 bases from J; junction bases left unmatched: 7. Germline V gene data show CDR1 as SGDLS and CDR2 as YYNGEE. The CDR3 has 16 amino acids. For the CDR3, the DNA is TGTGCCAGCAGCGTCGGACTAGCGGGGAGTGCTGATACGCAGTATTTT. Residues: CASSVGLAGSADTQYF.

The V and J genes are TRBV3-1 and TRBJ1-2; D is perhaps TRBD1 (5 bases). V was shortened by 2 bases and J by 4 bases, with 20 bases between the two germline ends. Germline assignment: CDR1 LGHDT and CDR2 YNNKEL (reference sequence). This CDR3 has 17 residues. The CDR3 DNA reads as TGTGCCAGCAGCCAATTTATAGGGCACCTGGGGGGCTATGGCTACACCTTC. Amino acids: CASSQFIGHLGGYGYTF.

In its sample, this clonotype was seen many times. The CDR3 DNA reads as TGCGCCAGCAGCGGGGGACGGGCGAACACCGGGGAGCTGTTTTTT. Protein product: CASSGGRANTGELFF. The rearrangement joins TRBV5-1 to TRBJ2-2; D is perhaps TRBD1 or TRBD2 (5 bases each). This CDR3 region has 15 residues. The V gene lost 4 bases and the J gene lost 0 bases, with 10 bases spanning the gap. CDR1 and CDR2 (germline): SGHRS, YFSETQ.

About this clonotype: One junction end does not reproduce the germline sequence, and a read error may be involved. This chain links TRBV7-3 with TRBJ2-3, with 9 bases lining up with TRBD2. CDR3 length equals 16 residues. Per germline, CDR1 SGHTA and CDR2 FQGTGA. The CDR3 loop reads CASSANSLAGTDTQYF. CDR3 DNA: TGTGCCAGCAGCGCCAACTCACTAGCGGGCACCGATACGCAGTATTTT.

There are many counts of this clonotype. The chain combines TRBV9 with TRBJ1-2; possibly TRBD1 for D (6 bases). Trimming cost V 1 base and J 3 bases, with 7 bases left between them. This CDR3 spans 13 amino acids. Germline V gene lookup returns CDR1 SGDLS and CDR2 YYNGEE. In DNA, the CDR3 is TGTGCCAGCAGCGTATCAGGGGACTATGGCTACACCTTC. Protein product: CASSVSGDYGYTF.

The rearrangement links TRBV20-1 to TRBJ2-7; 10 bases are shared with TRBD2. Germline V lookup: CDR1 DFQATT, CDR2 SNEGSKA (reference sequence). The CDR3 contains 15 residues. V lost 6 bases and J lost 2; bases outside the gene matches: 10. CDR3 coding DNA: TGCAGTGCAATCCGGACTAGCGGAACCACCTACGAGCAGTACTTC. This translates into CSAIRTSGTTYEQYF.

The chain employs TRBV6-2 or TRBV6-3 and TRBJ2-1; a weak D match, TRBD2 (8 bases). The germline gives CDR1 MNHEY, CDR2 SVGEGT. CDR3 length: 17 residues. Trimming removed 4 bases from V and 6 bases from J, with 22 bases in between. The CDR3 bases are TGTGCCAGCAGTTCCCTTAGGGGGCGGGGGGCCCTCAATGAGCAGTTCTTC. Translation: CASSSLRGRGALNEQFF.

This clonotype was seen only a few times. The chain uses TRBV4-3 and TRBJ2-3; 8 bases agree with TRBD2. The CDR3 has 15 amino acids. The trim removed 6 bases at V and 6 bases at J, leaving 11 bases unmatched. Germline loops: CDR1 LGHNA, CDR2 YSLEER. CDR3 residues: CASSQNGGGRDTQYF. CDR3 DNA sequence: TGCGCCAGCAGTCAGAACGGGGGGGGCCGGGATACGCAGTATTTT.